The clone carrying this T cell receptor beta chain appeared many times. These data are taken from a study of read filtering for tumor transcriptome and immune sequencing. V was cut by 5 bases and J by 1 base, with 8 bases left in between. CDR3 length: 12 residues. Per the germline V gene, CDR1 is SQVTM and CDR2 is ANQGSEA. Molecular barcoded adaptors covering alpha/delta and beta/gamma chains were used on about 390 ng RNA. MiXCR was run by TCRdb on the reads, yielding one entry per CDR3 protein. The sample shows around 140,000 distinct CDR3 sequences, over 10% of them seen only once. The chain uses TRBV29-1 and TRBJ2-5; unclear D gene. This clonotype originated in a donor aged 40 or older with multiple myeloma. Material for sequencing was a population of CD138-negative cells sorted from bone marrow. In DNA, the CDR3 is TGCAGCGTTCCAGGTTTCCAAGAGACCCAGTACTTC. The encoded protein is CSVPGFQETQYF.